This TCR beta chain came from a study of beta chain features in type 1 diabetes. Study background: Cell yields, gender and age were comparable in patients and healthy donors. In all, around 100,000,000 sorted cells from all samples were analyzed.

Reverse transcription of all isolated RNA meant that expressed TCRB transcripts were sequenced. Using immunoSEQ multiplex PCR, the repertoire was profiled, and TCRdb retains in-frame clones only, with some absent. The sample comprises 900,000 or so clones, around a sixth of which are singletons, and 0.02% to 0.025% rests with the top ten. After removal of 4 bases from V and 5 bases from J, the junction contained 8 bases not matched to a gene. CDR3 length: 15 residues. Germline CDR1 SGHRS, CDR2 YFSETQ. Each population that was sorted was more than 98% pure. The receptor's source is a woman aged 18-35 years in good health. The sequencing sample was made of naive CD4+ T cells from blood. The chain couples TRBV5-1 to TRBJ1-4, with 7 positions matching TRBD1. The CDR3 loop reads CASSQDRAPNEKLFF. The CDR3 nucleotides are TGCGCCAGCAGCCAAGACAGGGCGCCAAATGAAAAACTGTTTTTT. Full variable domain (remainder filled in from reference TRBV5-1 and TRBJ1-4): KAGVTQTPRYLIKTRGQQVTLSCSPISGHRSVSWYQQTPGQGLQFLFEYFSETQRNKGNFPGRFSGRQFSNSRSEMNVSTLELGDSALYLCASSQDRAPNEKLFFGSGTQLSVL.